What follows are 30 T cell receptor beta chains derived from one specimen sequenced in a study of untreated major depressive disorder. The method was immunoSEQ multiplex PCR; TCRdb's version includes in-frame clones alone and lacks a portion of them. This repertoire shows tens of thousands of clones, around 92% found once; its top ten account for approximately 0.43%. Source material: CD4+ T cells from PBMCs. The receptors were gathered from a woman in her 40s in good health.

This sequence joins TRBV7-9 and TRBJ1-5; maybe TRBD1 (6 bases). The germline gives CDR1 SEHNR, CDR2 FQNEAQ (reference sequence). V gave up 4 bases and J gave up 6 bases, with 10 bases separating them. The length of the CDR3 is 13 residues. CDR3 bases: TGTGCCAGCAGCTCACAGGGTGGTCAGCCCCAGCATTTT. It codes for CASSSQGGQPQHF.

V usage is TRBV19 and J usage is TRBJ1-5, with 8 nucleotides matching TRBD1. The CDR3 sequence is 15 residues long. Germline V lookup: CDR1 LNHDA, CDR2 SQIVND (reference sequence). The junction had 10 bases not matched to a gene; V was cut back by 6 bases and J by 6 bases. The CDR3 is CASSIRTGTAQPQHF. The CDR3 nucleotides read TGTGCCAGTAGCATAAGGACAGGGACCGCTCAGCCCCAGCATTTT.

The chain couples TRBV5-1 to TRBJ2-7, with a tentative D call TRBD1 (5 bases). Germline V gives CDR1 SGHRS, CDR2 YFSETQ. The CDR3 contains 16 residues. Trimming took 2 bases from V and 0 from J, leaving 15 bases between them. CDR3 amino acids: CASSFGPGPGSYEQYF. The CDR3 region has the DNA TGCGCCAGCAGCTTTGGACCAGGGCCGGGCTCCTACGAGCAGTACTTC.

This chain uses TRBV10-3 with TRBJ2-5, with 7 bases aligning to TRBD2. This CDR3 comprises 16 residues. CDR1 and CDR2 from the germline V gene are ENHRY and SYGVKD. V shed 5 bases, J shed 5 bases, and the junction held 14 bases outside the gene matches. CDR3 residues: CAISPGASGKGETQYF. The CDR3 nucleotides are TGTGCCATCAGTCCCGGGGCGAGCGGGAAGGGGGAGACCCAGTACTTC.

The chain couples TRBV7-2 to TRBJ2-5; tentative D call: TRBD1 (5 bases). The germline CDR1 and CDR2 sequences are SGHTA and FQGNSA. This CDR3 is 14 amino acids long. The V and J ends lost 2 bases and 2 bases respectively, with 9 bases between them. In DNA form, the CDR3 reads TGTGCCAGCAGCTTAAGTGACAGACAAGAGACCCAGTACTTC. Protein: CASSLSDRQETQYF.

The chain combines TRBV7-9 with TRBJ1-1, with 9 nucleotides matching TRBD1. The CDR3 runs 15 residues. The ends lost 5 bases at V and 1 base at J; junction bases unmatched: 5. Germline values: CDR1 SEHNR, CDR2 FQNEAQ (reference sequence). The DNA of the CDR3 is TGTGCCAGCAGCCCTGGACAGGGGTGGAACACTGAAGCTTTCTTT. It specifies CASSPGQGWNTEAFF. Supplemented by reference TRBV7-9 and TRBJ1-1, the full variable domain reads DTGVSQNPRHKITKRGQNVTFRCDPISEHNRLYWYRQTLGQGPEFLTYFQNEAQLEKSRLLSDRFSAERPKGSFSTLEIQRTEQGDSAMYLCASSPGQGWNTEAFFGQGTRLTVV.

V gene TRBV7-2 combines with J gene TRBJ2-3; 11 positions match TRBD1. CDR3 size: 18 residues. Germline V gene sequence: CDR1 SGHTA, CDR2 FQGNSA. The J segment lost 0 bases and the V segment lost 3 bases, leaving 8 bases of the junction unmatched. This CDR3 is CASSFLGQGATSTDTQYF. For the CDR3, the DNA is TGTGCCAGCAGCTTCCTTGGACAGGGGGCTACAAGCACAGATACGCAGTATTTT.

CDR3 DNA sequence: TGTGCCTGGAGCCAGGGGAGATACAATGAGCAGTTCTTC. Encoded protein: CAWSQGRYNEQFF. The genes are TRBV30 and TRBJ2-1; a possible D gene is TRBD1 (6 bases). The CDR3 is made up of 13 amino acids. The V and J ends lost 3 bases and 4 bases respectively, with 10 bases between them. CDR1 GTSNPN and CDR2 SVGIG come from the germline V gene (reference sequence).

The V gene is TRBV14, the J gene TRBJ2-5; 7 bases fit TRBD2. Trimming took 1 base from V and 5 from J; bases not matched to a gene: 10. The V gene's germline CDR1 is SGHDN and CDR2 FVKESK. The CDR3 sequence is 16 residues long. For the CDR3, the DNA is TGTGCCAGCAGCCAAGGGGTAGCGGGTCCCGCCGAGACCCAGTACTTC. This encodes CASSQGVAGPAETQYF.

The chain is built from TRBV7-3 and TRBJ1-1, with 10 bases that match TRBD1. Germline loops: CDR1 SGHTA, CDR2 FQGTGA. Unmatched junction bases numbered 10, after V lost 5 bases and J lost 4 bases. The CDR3 has 16 amino acids. CDR3: CASSPDRGGSGTEAFF. The CDR3 DNA is TGTGCCAGCAGCCCGGACAGGGGGGGTTCGGGCACTGAAGCTTTCTTT.

The V call is TRBV16, the J call TRBJ2-1; D could derive from TRBD1 or TRBD2 (5 bases each). Trimming took 0 bases from V and 5 from J, leaving 8 bases between them. The CDR3 length is 14 residues. Germline assignment: CDR1 KGHSY and CDR2 FQNENV. This chain's CDR3 is CASSQSGTDNEQFF. CDR3 in DNA: TGTGCCAGCAGCCAATCAGGGACCGACAATGAGCAGTTCTTC.

The V gene is TRBV15, the J gene TRBJ2-3; D possibly corresponds to TRBD2 (5 bases). Germline V gene lookup returns CDR1 LNHNV and CDR2 YYDKDF (reference sequence). V was cut by 3 bases and J by 5 bases, with 9 bases left in between. CDR3 length: 13 residues. CDR3: CATSRGRGDTQYF. The CDR3 DNA is TGTGCCACCAGCAGGGGTCGGGGAGATACGCAGTATTTT.

The chain combines TRBV27 with TRBJ2-7; D call uncertain. Germline CDR1 reads MNHEY; CDR2 reads SMNVEV (reference sequence). The V and J ends lost 3 bases and 0 bases respectively, with 6 bases between them. There are 13 residues in the CDR3. DNA for the CDR3: TGTGCCAGCAGTTTGGCTAACTCCTACGAGCAGTACTTC. It specifies CASSLANSYEQYF.

Note on this clone: Other nucleotide sequences in the sample specify the same CDR3. The V call is TRBV28, the J call TRBJ1-5; 10 nucleotides line up with TRBD1. Looked up from germline, CDR1 is MDHEN and CDR2 is SYDVKM. The J segment lost 5 bases and the V segment lost 5 bases, leaving 3 bases of the junction unmatched. The CDR3 is 14 amino acids. This CDR3 is CASSPGTGDQPQHF. The CDR3 nucleotides read TGTGCCAGCAGTCCTGGGACAGGGGATCAGCCCCAGCATTTT.

The rearrangement uses TRBV7-6 and TRBJ2-7; 7 bases match TRBD2. The CDR3 loop spans 14 amino acids. J was trimmed by 7 bases and V by 6 bases; bases with no gene match: 12. The germline CDR1 and CDR2 sequences are SGHVS and FNYEAQ. The CDR3 spells CASRAIAGTGEQYF. The DNA of the CDR3 is TGTGCCAGCAGAGCCATAGCGGGTACGGGGGAGCAGTACTTC.

The chain couples TRBV5-6 to TRBJ2-5, with a weak D call TRBD1 (6 bases). CDR3 length: 13 residues. Trimming shortened V by 4 bases and J by 5 bases, and 12 bases separated the two germline ends. Germline V CDR1 and CDR2: SGHDT, YYEEEE. The CDR3 loop reads CASSAQGGETQYF. The CDR3 DNA reads TGTGCCAGCAGCGCACAGGGTGGGGAGACCCAGTACTTC. The whole variable domain, filled in from reference TRBV5-6 and TRBJ2-5, reads DAGVTQSPTHLIKTRGQQVTLRCSPKSGHDTVSWYQQALGQGPQFIFQYYEEEERQRGNFPDRFSGHQFPNYSSELNVNALLLGDSALYLCASSAQGGETQYFGPGTRLLVL.

The rearrangement uses TRBV5-6 and TRBJ2-2; TRBD1 matches at 9 bases. The CDR3 contains 19 residues. Germline CDR1 SGHDT, CDR2 YYEEEE. Unmatched junction bases numbered 13, after V lost 1 base and J lost 3 bases. For the CDR3, the DNA is TGTGCCAGCAGCTTGCTAACGGGACAGGGCTTAACGGACACCGGGGAGCTGTTTTTT. Protein product: CASSLLTGQGLTDTGELFF. Looking up the rest from reference TRBV5-6 and TRBJ2-2 gives the full variable domain: DAGVTQSPTHLIKTRGQQVTLRCSPKSGHDTVSWYQQALGQGPQFIFQYYEEEERQRGNFPDRFSGHQFPNYSSELNVNALLLGDSALYLCASSLLTGQGLTDTGELFFGEGSRLTVL.

The DNA of the CDR3 is TGCGCCAGCAGCCAAGAGTCAACCTCCGGCGGGCTCTACGAGCAGTACTTC. Translated: CASSQESTSGGLYEQYF. The genes are TRBV4-1 and TRBJ2-7, with a weak D call TRBD2 (5 bases). The germline CDR1 and CDR2 sequences are MGHRA and YSYEKL. V gave up 0 bases and J gave up 3 bases, with 18 bases separating them. CDR3 length equals 17 residues.

This clone came up once. The chain joins TRBV5-6 to TRBJ2-7, with D possibly matching TRBD1 (6 bases). The CDR3 runs 16 residues. V was shortened by 0 bases and J by 2 bases, with 15 bases between the two germline ends. In germline, CDR1 is SGHDT, CDR2 YYEEEE. DNA for the CDR3: TGTGCCAGCAGCTTGGTGGGGGCCCAAAGGGCCTACGAGCAGTACGTC. It yields the protein CASSLVGAQRAYEQYV.

The CDR3 here is CASSQDLLAGRYEQYV. The CDR3 DNA reads TGCGCCAGCAGCCAAGATCTCCTAGCGGGTCGCTACGAGCAGTACGTC. The chain combines TRBV4-1 with TRBJ2-7; TRBD2 aligns across 8 bases. Unmatched junction bases numbered 7, after V lost 0 bases and J lost 3 bases. From germline, CDR1 is MGHRA and CDR2 YSYEKL. The CDR3 has 16 residues.

The V gene is TRBV2, the J gene TRBJ2-1; D call uncertain. The length of the CDR3 is 14 residues. V lost 8 bases and J lost 3, with 14 bases in between. From germline, CDR1 is SNHLY and CDR2 FYNNEI. This CDR3 is CASVVSVGYNEQFF. DNA for the CDR3: TGTGCCAGCGTCGTGTCCGTGGGCTACAATGAGCAGTTCTTC. Supplemented by reference TRBV2 and TRBJ2-1, the full variable domain reads EPEVTQTPSHQVTQMGQEVILRCVPISNHLYFYWYRQILGQKVEFLVSFYNNEISEKSEIFDDQFSVERPDGSNFTLKIRSTKLEDSAMYFCASVVSVGYNEQFFGPGTRLTVL.

The chain combines TRBV28 with TRBJ2-7; 8 bases agree with TRBD1. Germline CDR1 reads MDHEN; CDR2 reads SYDVKM. This CDR3 spans 15 amino acids. Losses at the gene ends were 5 bases for V and 4 bases for J; bases not matched to a gene: 10. CDR3 in DNA: TGTGCCAGCAGTATGACAGGGGCGAGACGGTACGAGCAGTACTTC. The encoded protein is CASSMTGARRYEQYF.

J is TRBJ1-1 and V is TRBV20-1; D is ambiguous. Looked up from germline, CDR1 is DFQATT and CDR2 is SNEGSKA (reference sequence). V shed 1 base and J shed 5 bases, with 2 bases lying between them. This CDR3 has 10 amino acids. The CDR3 spells CSARGTEAFF. CDR3 DNA: TGCAGTGCTAGAGGGACTGAAGCTTTCTTT.

This sequence joins TRBV7-9 and TRBJ2-7, with D possibly called TRBD1 or TRBD2 (6 bases each). Germline V CDR1 and CDR2: SEHNR, FQNEAQ (reference sequence). With 6 bases removed from V and 5 bases from J, the gap between germline ends came to 20 bases. The CDR3 has 15 residues. The CDR3 protein is CASSYGGHRVDEQYF. The CDR3 nucleotides are TGTGCCAGCAGTTACGGGGGACACCGGGTAGACGAGCAGTACTTC.

The CDR3: CASSIDIVAAKNTEAFF. The CDR3 bases are TGTGCCAGTAGTATAGATATCGTGGCAGCTAAGAACACTGAAGCTTTCTTT. The V gene is TRBV19, the J gene TRBJ1-1; D gene ambiguous. The CDR3 runs to 17 residues. Germline values: CDR1 LNHDA, CDR2 SQIVND (reference sequence). V lost 0 bases to trimming and J lost 1 base, with 15 bases between them.

V usage is TRBV11-2 and J usage is TRBJ2-7, with 7 bases matching TRBD2. V gave up 2 bases and J gave up 2 bases; unmatched junction bases: 15. The CDR3 extends over 18 amino acids. CDR1 is SGHAT, CDR2 FQNNGV, per germline. The CDR3 spells CASSLRASGSVVPYEQYF. The CDR3 DNA sequence: TGTGCCAGCAGCTTAAGGGCTAGCGGCTCGGTGGTCCCCTACGAGCAGTACTTC.

This chain connects TRBV10-3 to TRBJ2-1; D uncertain. CDR1 is ENHRY, CDR2 SYGVKD, per germline. There are 16 residues in the CDR3. With 7 bases removed from V and 3 bases from J, the gap between germline ends came to 19 bases. The CDR3, as DNA: TGTGCCATCACCCCGCCCAAGGTGAATAGCTACAATGAGCAGTTCTTC. This sequence encodes CAITPPKVNSYNEQFF.

This chain connects TRBV10-2 to TRBJ2-2; D gene uncertain. The V gene lost 8 bases and the J gene lost 4 bases, with 14 bases spanning the gap. This CDR3 is 14 amino acids long. CDR1 and CDR2 (germline): WSHSY, SAAADI. The DNA of the CDR3 is TGCGCCAGCTCCGGAGTGGGTCCCACCGGGGAGCTGTTTTTT. This codes for CASSGVGPTGELFF.

The chain employs TRBV28 and TRBJ1-1; D is undetermined. V shed 5 bases and J shed 6 bases, with 25 bases lying between them. Germline values: CDR1 MDHEN, CDR2 SYDVKM. The CDR3 is 17 amino acids. The CDR3 loop is CASSPSRPGETPPEAFF. The CDR3 nucleotides read TGTGCCAGCAGTCCCAGCCGACCGGGAGAAACTCCCCCTGAAGCTTTCTTT.

V gene TRBV6-4 combines with J gene TRBJ1-1, with D possibly TRBD1 on 5 matching bases. The CDR3 has 13 residues. Trimming took off 5 bases at V and 5 bases at J, with 12 bases between the two ends. Germline CDR1 is MRHNA and CDR2 is SNTAGT. The CDR3, as DNA: TGTGCCAGCAGTCCACAGGCGAGTACTGAAGCTTTCTTT. It encodes CASSPQASTEAFF.